The T cell receptor (beta chain) under discussion was sequenced for a study of T cell changes during pregnancy in multiple sclerosis. Assay: immunoSEQ multiplex PCR; the TCRdb copy retains only in-frame clones and omits some. The sample lists under 130,000 clones, roughly nine tenths occurring once. Per germline, CDR1 SGDLS and CDR2 YYNGEE. Trimming stripped 2 bases from V and 5 bases from J, with 14 bases between. CDR3 length equals 15 residues. Sequenced material: peripheral blood, taken after pregnancy. The chain has TRBV9 and TRBJ1-5; the D gene is possibly TRBD1 (5 bases). The sequence was obtained from a female donor with multiple sclerosis, enrolled in a pregnancy study. CDR3 DNA sequence: TGTGCCAGCAGCGTGTCCGACAGACCAGATCAGCCCCAGCATTTT. It yields the protein CASSVSDRPDQPQHF.